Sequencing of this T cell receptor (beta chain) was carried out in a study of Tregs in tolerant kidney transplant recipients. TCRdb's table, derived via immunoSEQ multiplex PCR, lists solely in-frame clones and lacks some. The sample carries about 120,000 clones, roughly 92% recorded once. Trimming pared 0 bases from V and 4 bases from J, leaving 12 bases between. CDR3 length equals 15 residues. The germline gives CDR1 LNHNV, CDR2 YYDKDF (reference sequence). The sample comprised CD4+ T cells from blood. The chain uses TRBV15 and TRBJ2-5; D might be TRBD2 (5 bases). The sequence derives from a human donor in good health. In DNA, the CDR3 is TGTGCCACCAGCAGAGATTCGAGGGAAGTAGAGACCCAGTACTTC. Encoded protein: CATSRDSREVETQYF.